The present T cell receptor (beta chain) was sequenced within a study of shared clonotypes between healthy human individuals. Study conclusions and caveats: The study found lower generation probabilities in non-shared clonotypes than in those shared by all four donors.

Concerning this clone: Its target is not known.

Negatively enriched CD4+ T cells were divided by CD45RA into naive and memory. The germline V gene encodes CDR1 MGHRA and CDR2 YSYEKL. There are 18 residues in the CDR3. Assay execution proceeded at the deep level. On sorted subsets, replicate PCRs used 150 to 250 ng DNA, or some 27,000 T cell genomes. The table came from immunoSEQ multiplex PCR; TCRdb's copy has only in-frame clones and leaves some out. The sample consists of approximately 700,000 clones, roughly 73% of them appearing once. This chain links TRBV4-1 with TRBJ2-5, with TRBD1 as a possible D gene (5 bases). Matching the DNA end better, TRBJ2-7 makes the J call doubtful. Source material: memory CD4+ T cells sorted from blood. Subset defined: CD45RA-negative fraction. The clonotype was recovered from a woman aged 25 to 39 in good health. The CDR3 sequence: CASSQERQGQAASYEQYF. As DNA, the CDR3 is TGCGCCAGCAGCCAAGAGAGGCAGGGCCAAGCTGCCTCCTACGAGCAGTACTTC.